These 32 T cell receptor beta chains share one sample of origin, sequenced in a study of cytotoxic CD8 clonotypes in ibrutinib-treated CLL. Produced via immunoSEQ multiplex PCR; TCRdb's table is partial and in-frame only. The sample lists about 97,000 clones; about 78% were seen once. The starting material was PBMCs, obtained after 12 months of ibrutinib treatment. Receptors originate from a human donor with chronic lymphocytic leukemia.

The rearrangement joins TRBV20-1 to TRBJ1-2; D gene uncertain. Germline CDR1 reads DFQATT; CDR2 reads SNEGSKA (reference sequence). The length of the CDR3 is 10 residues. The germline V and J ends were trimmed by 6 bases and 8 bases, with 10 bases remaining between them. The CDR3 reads CSATEAGYTF. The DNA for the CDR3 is TGCAGTGCGACCGAAGCAGGCTACACCTTC.

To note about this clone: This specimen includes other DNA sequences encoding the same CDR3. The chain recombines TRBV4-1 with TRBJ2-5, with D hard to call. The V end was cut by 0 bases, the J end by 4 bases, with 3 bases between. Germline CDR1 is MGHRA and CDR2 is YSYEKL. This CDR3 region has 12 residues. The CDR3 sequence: CASSQDTETQYF. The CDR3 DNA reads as TGCGCCAGCAGCCAAGATACAGAGACCCAGTACTTC.

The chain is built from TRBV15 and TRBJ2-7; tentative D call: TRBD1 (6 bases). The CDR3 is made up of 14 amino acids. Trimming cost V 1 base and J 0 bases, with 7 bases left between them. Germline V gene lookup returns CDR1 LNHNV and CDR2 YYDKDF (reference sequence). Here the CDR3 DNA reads TGTGCCACCAGCAGAGTGGACAGCTCCTACGAGCAGTACTTC. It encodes CATSRVDSSYEQYF.

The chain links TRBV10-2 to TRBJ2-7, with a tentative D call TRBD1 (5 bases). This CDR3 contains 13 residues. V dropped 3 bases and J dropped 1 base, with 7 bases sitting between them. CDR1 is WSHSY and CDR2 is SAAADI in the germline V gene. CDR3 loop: CASSDRVSYEQYF. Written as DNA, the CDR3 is TGCGCCAGCAGTGACAGGGTTTCCTACGAGCAGTACTTC.

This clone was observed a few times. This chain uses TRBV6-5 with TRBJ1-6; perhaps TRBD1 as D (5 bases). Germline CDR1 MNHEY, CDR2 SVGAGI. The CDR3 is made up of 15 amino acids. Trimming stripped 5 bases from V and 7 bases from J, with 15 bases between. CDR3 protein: CASSAQGAGNSPLHF. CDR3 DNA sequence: TGTGCCAGCAGTGCCCAGGGTGCTGGGAATTCACCCCTCCACTTT.

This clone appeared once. In nucleotides, the CDR3 is TGTGCCAGTAGTATCCGGGATTCCGGCTACGAGCAGTACTTC. Its translation is CASSIRDSGYEQYF. The chain uses TRBV19 and TRBJ2-7; a possible D gene is TRBD2 (5 bases). The V end was cut by 3 bases, the J end by 3 bases, with 12 bases between. The CDR3 loop spans 14 amino acids. Germline CDR1 is LNHDA and CDR2 is SQIVND (reference sequence).

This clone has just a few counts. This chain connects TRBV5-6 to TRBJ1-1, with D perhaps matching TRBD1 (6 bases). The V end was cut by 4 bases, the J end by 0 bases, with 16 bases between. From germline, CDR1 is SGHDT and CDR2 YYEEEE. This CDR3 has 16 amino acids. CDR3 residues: CASSRRTERMNTEAFF. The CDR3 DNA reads TGTGCCAGCAGCCGACGGACAGAACGAATGAACACTGAAGCTTTCTTT.

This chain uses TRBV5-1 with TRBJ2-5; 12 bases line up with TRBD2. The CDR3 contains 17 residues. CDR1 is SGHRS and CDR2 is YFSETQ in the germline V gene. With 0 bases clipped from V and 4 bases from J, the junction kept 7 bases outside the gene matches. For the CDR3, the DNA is TGCGCCAGCAGCTTGGTCCCTAGCGGGGGGGCTGGAGAGACCCAGTACTTC. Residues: CASSLVPSGGAGETQYF.

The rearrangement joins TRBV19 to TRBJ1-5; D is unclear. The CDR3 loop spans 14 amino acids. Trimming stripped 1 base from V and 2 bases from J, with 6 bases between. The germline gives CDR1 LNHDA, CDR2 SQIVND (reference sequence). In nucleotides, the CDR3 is TGTGCCAGTAGTATAGGGCAGGGCAATCAGCCCCAGCATTTT. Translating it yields CASSIGQGNQPQHF.

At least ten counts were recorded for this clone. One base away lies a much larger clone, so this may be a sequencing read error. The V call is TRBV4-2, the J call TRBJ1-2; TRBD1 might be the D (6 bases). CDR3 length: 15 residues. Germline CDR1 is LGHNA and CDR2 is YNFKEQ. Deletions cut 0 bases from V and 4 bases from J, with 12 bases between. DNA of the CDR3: TGTGCCAGCAGCCAAGATATTTCAGGGGCCTATGGCTACACCTTC. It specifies CASSQDISGAYGYTF.

As DNA, the CDR3 is TGTGCCTGGAACCCGTCGTCTGGGGCCAACGTCCTGACTTTC. Amino acids: CAWNPSSGANVLTF. V usage is TRBV30 and J usage is TRBJ2-6; D remains unclear. V was clipped by 4 bases and J by 1 base, with 8 bases between them. The CDR3 totals 14 residues. Per the germline V gene, CDR1 is GTSNPN and CDR2 is SVGIG (reference sequence).

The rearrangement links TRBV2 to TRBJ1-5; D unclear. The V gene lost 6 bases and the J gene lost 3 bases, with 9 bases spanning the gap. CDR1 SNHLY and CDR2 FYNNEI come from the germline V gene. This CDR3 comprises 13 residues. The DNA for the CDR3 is TGTGCCAGCAGCGGAGCCCCCAATCAGCCCCAGCATTTT. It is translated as CASSGAPNQPQHF.

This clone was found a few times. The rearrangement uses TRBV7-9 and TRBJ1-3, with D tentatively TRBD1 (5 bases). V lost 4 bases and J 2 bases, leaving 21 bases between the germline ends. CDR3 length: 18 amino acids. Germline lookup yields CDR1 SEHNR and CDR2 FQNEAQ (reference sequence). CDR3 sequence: CASSSRLQGITAGNTIYF. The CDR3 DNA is TGTGCCAGCAGCTCTCGACTCCAGGGAATTACTGCTGGAAACACCATATATTTT. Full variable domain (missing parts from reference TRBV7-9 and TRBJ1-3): DTGVSQNPRHKITKRGQNVTFRCDPISEHNRLYWYRQTLGQGPEFLTYFQNEAQLEKSRLLSDRFSAERPKGSFSTLEIQRTEQGDSAMYLCASSSRLQGITAGNTIYFGEGSWLTVV.

The CDR3 here is CASSSWTGRGSNEKLFF. DNA of the CDR3: TGTGCCAGCAGTTCCTGGACAGGGAGGGGGTCTAATGAAAAACTGTTTTTT. The V gene is TRBV28, the J gene TRBJ1-4, with 8 bases lining up with TRBD1. This CDR3 has 17 amino acids. The J segment lost 3 bases and the V segment lost 4 bases, leaving 10 bases of the junction unmatched. Per germline, CDR1 MDHEN and CDR2 SYDVKM. The whole variable domain, remainder taken from reference TRBV28 and TRBJ1-4, is DVKVTQSSRYLVKRTGEKVFLECVQDMDHENMFWYRQDPGLGLRLIYFSYDVKMKEKGDIPEGYSVSREKKERFSLILESASTNQTSMYLCASSSWTGRGSNEKLFFGSGTQLSVL.

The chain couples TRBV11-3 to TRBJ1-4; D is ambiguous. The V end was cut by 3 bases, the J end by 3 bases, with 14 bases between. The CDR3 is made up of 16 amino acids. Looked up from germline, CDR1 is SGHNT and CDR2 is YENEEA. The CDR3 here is CASSFGGNGANEKLFF. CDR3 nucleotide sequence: TGTGCCAGCAGCTTTGGAGGGAACGGCGCTAATGAAAAACTGTTTTTT.

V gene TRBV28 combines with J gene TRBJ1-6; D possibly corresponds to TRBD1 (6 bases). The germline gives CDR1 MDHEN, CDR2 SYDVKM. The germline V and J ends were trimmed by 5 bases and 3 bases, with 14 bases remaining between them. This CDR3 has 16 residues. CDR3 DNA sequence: TGTGCCAGCAGTCAGGGGAATAGAGGCTATAATTCACCCCTCCACTTT. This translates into CASSQGNRGYNSPLHF.

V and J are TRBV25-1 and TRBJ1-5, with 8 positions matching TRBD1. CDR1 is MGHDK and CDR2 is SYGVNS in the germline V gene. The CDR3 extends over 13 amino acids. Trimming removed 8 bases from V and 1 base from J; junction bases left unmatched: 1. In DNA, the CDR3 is TGTGCCAGCCAGGGGGCGAGCAATCAGCCCCAGCATTTT. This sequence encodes CASQGASNQPQHF.

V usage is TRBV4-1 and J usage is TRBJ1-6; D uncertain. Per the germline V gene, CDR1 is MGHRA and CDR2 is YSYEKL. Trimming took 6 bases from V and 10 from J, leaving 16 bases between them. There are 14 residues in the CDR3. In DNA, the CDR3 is TGCGCCAGCAGTACCGGGCTCCCAGGATCACCCCTCCACTTT. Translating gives CASSTGLPGSPLHF.

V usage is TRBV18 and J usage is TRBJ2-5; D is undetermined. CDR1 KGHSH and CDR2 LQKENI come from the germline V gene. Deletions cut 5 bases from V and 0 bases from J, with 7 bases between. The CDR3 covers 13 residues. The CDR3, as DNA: TGTGCCAGCTCATCGATGTACCAAGAGACCCAGTACTTC. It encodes CASSSMYQETQYF.

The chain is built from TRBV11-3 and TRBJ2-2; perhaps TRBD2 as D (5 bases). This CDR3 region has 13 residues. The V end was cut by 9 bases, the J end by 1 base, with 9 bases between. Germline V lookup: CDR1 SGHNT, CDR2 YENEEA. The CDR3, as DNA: TGTGCCAGTGGACGGGAGAACACCGGGGAGCTGTTTTTT. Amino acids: CASGRENTGELFF.

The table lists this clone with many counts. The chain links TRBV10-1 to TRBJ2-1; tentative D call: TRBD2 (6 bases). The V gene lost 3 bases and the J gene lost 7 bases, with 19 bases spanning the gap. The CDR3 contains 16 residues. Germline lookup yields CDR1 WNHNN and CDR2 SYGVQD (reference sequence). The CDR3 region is CASSDPRGSSWNEQFF. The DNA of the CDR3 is TGCGCCAGCAGTGACCCCCGGGGGTCCTCGTGGAATGAGCAGTTCTTC.

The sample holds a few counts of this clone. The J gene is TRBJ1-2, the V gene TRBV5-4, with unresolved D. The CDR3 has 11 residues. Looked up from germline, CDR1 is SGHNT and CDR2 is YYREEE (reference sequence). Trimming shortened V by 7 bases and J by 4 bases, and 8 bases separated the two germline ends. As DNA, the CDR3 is TGTGCCAGCTCGCCGGGCTATGGCTACACCTTC. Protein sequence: CASSPGYGYTF. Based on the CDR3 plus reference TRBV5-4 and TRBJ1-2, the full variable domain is ETGVTQSPTHLIKTRGQQVTLRCSSQSGHNTVSWYQQALGQGPQFIFQYYREEENGRGNFPPRFSGLQFPNYSSELNVNALELDDSALYLCASSPGYGYTFGSGTRLTVV.

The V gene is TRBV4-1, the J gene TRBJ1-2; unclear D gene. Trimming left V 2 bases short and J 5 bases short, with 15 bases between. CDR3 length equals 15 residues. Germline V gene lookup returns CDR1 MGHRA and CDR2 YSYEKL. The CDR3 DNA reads TGCGCCAGCAGCCAAACGTCAGCCGACTATTATGGCTACACCTTC. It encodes CASSQTSADYYGYTF.

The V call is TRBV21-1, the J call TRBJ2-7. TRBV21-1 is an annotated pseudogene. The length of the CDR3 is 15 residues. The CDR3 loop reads CASSKSGDGLYEQYF. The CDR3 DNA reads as TGTGCCAGCAGCAAAAGTGGGGACGGATTATACGAGCAGTACTTC.

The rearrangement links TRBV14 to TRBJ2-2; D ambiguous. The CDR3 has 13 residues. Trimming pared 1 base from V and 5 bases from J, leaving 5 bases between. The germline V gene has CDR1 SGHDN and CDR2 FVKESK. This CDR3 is CASSQVTTGELFF. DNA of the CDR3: TGTGCCAGCAGCCAAGTGACTACCGGGGAGCTGTTTTTT.

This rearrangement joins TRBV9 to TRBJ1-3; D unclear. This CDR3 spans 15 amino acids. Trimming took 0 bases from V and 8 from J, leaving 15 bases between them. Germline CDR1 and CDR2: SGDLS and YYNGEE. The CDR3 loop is CASSVAAAGWDTIYF. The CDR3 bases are TGTGCCAGCAGCGTAGCCGCGGCAGGTTGGGACACCATATATTTT.

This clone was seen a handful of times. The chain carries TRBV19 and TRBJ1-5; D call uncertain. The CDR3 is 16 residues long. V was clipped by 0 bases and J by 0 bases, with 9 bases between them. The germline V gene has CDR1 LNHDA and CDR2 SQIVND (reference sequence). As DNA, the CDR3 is TGTGCCAGTAGTATAGAAGGTGGGCCTAGCAATCAGCCCCAGCATTTT. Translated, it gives CASSIEGGPSNQPQHF.

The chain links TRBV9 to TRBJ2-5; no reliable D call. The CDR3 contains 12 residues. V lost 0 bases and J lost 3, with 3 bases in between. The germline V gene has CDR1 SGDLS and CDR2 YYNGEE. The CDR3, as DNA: TGTGCCAGCAGCGTAGGAGAAGAGACCCAGTACTTC. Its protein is CASSVGEETQYF.

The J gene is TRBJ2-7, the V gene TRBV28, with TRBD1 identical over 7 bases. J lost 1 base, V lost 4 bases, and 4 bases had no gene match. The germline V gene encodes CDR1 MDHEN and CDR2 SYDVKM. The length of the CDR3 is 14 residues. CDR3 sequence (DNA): TGTGCCAGCAGTTACACAGGGGTTTCCTACGAGCAGTACTTC. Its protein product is CASSYTGVSYEQYF.

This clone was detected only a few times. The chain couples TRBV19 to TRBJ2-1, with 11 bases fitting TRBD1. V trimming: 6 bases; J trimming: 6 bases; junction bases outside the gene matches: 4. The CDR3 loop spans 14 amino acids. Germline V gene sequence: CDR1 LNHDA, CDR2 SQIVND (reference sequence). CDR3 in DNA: TGTGCCAGTAGATCCGGGACAGGGGGCAATGAGCAGTTCTTC. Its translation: CASRSGTGGNEQFF. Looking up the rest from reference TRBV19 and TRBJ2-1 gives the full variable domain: DGGITQSPKYLFRKEGQNVTLSCEQNLNHDAMYWYRQDPGQGLRLIYYSQIVNDFQKGDIAEGYSVSREKKESFPLTVTSAQKNPTAFYLCASRSGTGGNEQFFGPGTRLTVL.

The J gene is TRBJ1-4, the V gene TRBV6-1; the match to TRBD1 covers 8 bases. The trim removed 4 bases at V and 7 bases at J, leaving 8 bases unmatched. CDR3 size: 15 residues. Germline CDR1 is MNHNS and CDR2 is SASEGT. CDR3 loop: CASSGEQGVREKLFF. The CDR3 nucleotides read TGTGCCAGCAGTGGGGAACAGGGGGTGCGTGAAAAACTGTTTTTT.

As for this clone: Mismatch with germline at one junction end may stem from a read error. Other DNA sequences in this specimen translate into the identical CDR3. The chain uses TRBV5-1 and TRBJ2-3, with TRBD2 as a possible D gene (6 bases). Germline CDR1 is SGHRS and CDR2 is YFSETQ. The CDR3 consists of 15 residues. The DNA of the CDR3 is TGTGCCAGCAGCTTGGCGGGCGGGATCACAGATACGCAGTATTTT. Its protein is CASSLAGGITDTQYF.